This TCR beta chain was sequenced in a study of identical twins. One entry per CDR3 protein results from TCRdb running MiXCR on the 5' RACE reads. The sample has 1.5 million to 2 million distinct CDR3 sequences; around a third are singletons. Study-level results: Insertions were reduced in abundant cord blood beta clonotypes but not in memory repertoires. Analyses of zero insertions could be partly confounded by invariant MAIT and iNKT cells. Models underestimated TCR alpha sharing (out-of-frame) in monozygotic twins.

All donors were healthy Caucasians. Of note for this clonotype: What it binds is unknown.

The sample taken for sequencing was cord blood. This clonotype originated in a newborn girl in good health.

The CDR3 here is CASSTGLAGLLGQETQYF. CDR3 nucleotides: TGCGCCAGCAGCACCGGACTAGCGGGGTTGTTGGGCCAAGAGACCCAGTACTTC. The chain links TRBV5-1 to TRBJ2-5, with 12 bases that match TRBD2. This CDR3 is built from 18 residues. With 4 bases clipped from V and 1 base from J, the junction kept 11 bases outside the gene matches. CDR1 and CDR2 (germline): SGHRS, YFSETQ.